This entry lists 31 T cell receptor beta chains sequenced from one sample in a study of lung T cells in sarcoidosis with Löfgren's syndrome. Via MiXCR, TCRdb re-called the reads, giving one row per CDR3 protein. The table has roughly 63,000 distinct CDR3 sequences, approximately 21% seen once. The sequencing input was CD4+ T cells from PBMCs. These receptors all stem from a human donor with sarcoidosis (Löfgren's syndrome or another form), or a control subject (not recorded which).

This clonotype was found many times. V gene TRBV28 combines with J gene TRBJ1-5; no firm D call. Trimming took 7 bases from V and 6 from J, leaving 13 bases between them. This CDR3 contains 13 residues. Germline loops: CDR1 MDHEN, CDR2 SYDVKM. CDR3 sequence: CASNSGFLQPQHF. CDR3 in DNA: TGTGCCAGCAATTCAGGTTTTCTTCAGCCCCAGCATTTT.

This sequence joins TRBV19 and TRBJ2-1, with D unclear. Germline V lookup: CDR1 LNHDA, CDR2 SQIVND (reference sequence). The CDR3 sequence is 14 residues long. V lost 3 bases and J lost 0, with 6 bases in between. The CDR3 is CASSMGGSYNEQFF. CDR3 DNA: TGTGCCAGTAGTATGGGCGGCTCCTACAATGAGCAGTTCTTC.

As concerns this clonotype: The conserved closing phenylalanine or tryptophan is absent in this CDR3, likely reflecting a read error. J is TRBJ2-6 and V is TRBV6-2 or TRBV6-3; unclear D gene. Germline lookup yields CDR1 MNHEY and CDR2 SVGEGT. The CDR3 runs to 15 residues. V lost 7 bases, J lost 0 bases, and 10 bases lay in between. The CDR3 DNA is TGTGCCAGCAACCCCGTACGCTCTGGGGCCAACGTCCTGACTCTC. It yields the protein CASNPVRSGANVLTL.

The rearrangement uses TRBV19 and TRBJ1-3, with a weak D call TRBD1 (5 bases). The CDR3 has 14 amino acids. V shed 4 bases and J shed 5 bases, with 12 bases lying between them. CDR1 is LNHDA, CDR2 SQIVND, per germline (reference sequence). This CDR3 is CASSTDSARNTIYF. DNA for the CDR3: TGTGCCAGTAGTACTGACAGCGCCAGAAACACCATATATTTT. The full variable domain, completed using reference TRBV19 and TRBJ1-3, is DGGITQSPKYLFRKEGQNVTLSCEQNLNHDAMYWYRQDPGQGLRLIYYSQIVNDFQKGDIAEGYSVSREKKESFPLTVTSAQKNPTAFYLCASSTDSARNTIYFGEGSWLTVV.

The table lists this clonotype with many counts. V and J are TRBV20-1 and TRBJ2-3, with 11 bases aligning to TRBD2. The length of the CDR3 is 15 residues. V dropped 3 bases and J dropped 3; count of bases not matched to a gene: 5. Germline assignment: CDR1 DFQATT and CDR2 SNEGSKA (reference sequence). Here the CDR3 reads CSASWASGRTDTQYF. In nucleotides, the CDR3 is TGCAGTGCTAGTTGGGCTAGCGGGAGGACAGATACGCAGTATTTT.

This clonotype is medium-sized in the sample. The CDR3 spells CSAPWTGIETQYF. The DNA of the CDR3 is TGCAGTGCCCCCTGGACAGGGATCGAGACCCAGTACTTC. The chain links TRBV20-1 to TRBJ2-5, with TRBD1 identical over 8 bases. The CDR3 has 13 amino acids. Trimming cost V 6 bases and J 5 bases; bases outside gene matches: 8. Looked up from germline, CDR1 is DFQATT and CDR2 is SNEGSKA (reference sequence).

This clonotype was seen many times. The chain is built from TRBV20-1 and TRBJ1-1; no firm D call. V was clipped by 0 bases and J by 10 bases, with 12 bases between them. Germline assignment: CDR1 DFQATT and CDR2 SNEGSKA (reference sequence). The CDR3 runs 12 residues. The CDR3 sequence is CSARDYGLGAFF. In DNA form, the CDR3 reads TGCAGTGCTAGAGATTATGGGCTCGGAGCTTTCTTT.

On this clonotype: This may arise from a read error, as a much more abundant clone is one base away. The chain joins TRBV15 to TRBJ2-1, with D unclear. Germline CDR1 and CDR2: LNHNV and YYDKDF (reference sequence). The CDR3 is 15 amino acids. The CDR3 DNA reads TGTGCCACCAGCAGAGATGGGCAGTCCTACAATGAGCAGCTCTTC. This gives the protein CATSRDGQSYNEQLF. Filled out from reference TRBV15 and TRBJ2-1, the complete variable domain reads DAMVIQNPRYQVTQFGKPVTLSCSQTLNHNVMYWYQQKSSQAPKLLFHYYDKDFNNEADTPDNFQSRRPNTSFCFLDIRSPGLGDTAMYLCATSRDGQSYNEQLFGPGTRLTVL.

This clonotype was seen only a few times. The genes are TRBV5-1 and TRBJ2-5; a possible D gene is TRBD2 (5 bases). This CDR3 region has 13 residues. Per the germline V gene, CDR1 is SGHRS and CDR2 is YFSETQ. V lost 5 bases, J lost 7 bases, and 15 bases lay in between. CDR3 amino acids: CASRLDSAGTQYF. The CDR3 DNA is TGCGCCAGCAGACTGGACTCAGCCGGGACCCAGTACTTC.

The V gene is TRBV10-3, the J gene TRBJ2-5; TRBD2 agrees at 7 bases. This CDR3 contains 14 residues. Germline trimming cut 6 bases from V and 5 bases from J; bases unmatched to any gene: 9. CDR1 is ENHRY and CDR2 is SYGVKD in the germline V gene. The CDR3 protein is CAIRSDSGRETQYF. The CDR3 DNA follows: TGTGCCATCAGGTCGGATAGCGGGCGGGAGACCCAGTACTTC.

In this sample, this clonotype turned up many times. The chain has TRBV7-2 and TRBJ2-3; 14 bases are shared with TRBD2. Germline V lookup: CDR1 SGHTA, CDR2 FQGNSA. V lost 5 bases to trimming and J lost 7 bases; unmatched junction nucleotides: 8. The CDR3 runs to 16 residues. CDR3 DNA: TGTGCCAGCAGCCTGGGACTAGCGGGGGTCCAAAATACGCAGTATTTT. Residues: CASSLGLAGVQNTQYF.

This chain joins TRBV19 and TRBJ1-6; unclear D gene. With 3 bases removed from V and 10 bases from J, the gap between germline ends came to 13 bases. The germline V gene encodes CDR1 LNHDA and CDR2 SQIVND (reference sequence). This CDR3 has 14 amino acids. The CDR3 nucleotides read TGTGCCAGTAGTATGGAGACTTTAGGGTCACCCCTCCACTTT. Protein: CASSMETLGSPLHF. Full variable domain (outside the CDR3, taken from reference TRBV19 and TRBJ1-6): DGGITQSPKYLFRKEGQNVTLSCEQNLNHDAMYWYRQDPGQGLRLIYYSQIVNDFQKGDIAEGYSVSREKKESFPLTVTSAQKNPTAFYLCASSMETLGSPLHFGNGTRLTVT.

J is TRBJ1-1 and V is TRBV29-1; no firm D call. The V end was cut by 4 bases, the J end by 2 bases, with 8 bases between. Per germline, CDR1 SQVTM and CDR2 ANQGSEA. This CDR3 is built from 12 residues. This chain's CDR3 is CSVGQVNTEAFF. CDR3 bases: TGCAGCGTTGGTCAGGTAAACACTGAAGCTTTCTTT.

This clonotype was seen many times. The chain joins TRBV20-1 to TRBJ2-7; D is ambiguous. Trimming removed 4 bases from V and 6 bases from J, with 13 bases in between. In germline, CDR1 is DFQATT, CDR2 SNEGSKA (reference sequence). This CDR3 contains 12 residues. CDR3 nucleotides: TGCAGTGCTACGAAGGACGTTTCCGAGCAGTACTTC. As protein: CSATKDVSEQYF.

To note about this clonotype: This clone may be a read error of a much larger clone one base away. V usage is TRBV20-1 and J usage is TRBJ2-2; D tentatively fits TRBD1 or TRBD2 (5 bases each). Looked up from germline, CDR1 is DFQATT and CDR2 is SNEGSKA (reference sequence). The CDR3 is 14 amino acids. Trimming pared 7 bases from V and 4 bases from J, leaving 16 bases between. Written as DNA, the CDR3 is TGCAGTGTTCGGTCCCCGAGGGGCACCGGGGAGCTGTTTTTT. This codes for CSVRSPRGTGELFF.

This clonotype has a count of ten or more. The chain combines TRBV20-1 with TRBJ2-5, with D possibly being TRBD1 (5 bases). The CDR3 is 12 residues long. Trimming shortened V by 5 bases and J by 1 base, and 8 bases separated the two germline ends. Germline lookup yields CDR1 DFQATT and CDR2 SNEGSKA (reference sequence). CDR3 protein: CSAYRFQETQYF. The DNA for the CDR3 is TGCAGTGCTTACAGGTTCCAAGAGACCCAGTACTTC.

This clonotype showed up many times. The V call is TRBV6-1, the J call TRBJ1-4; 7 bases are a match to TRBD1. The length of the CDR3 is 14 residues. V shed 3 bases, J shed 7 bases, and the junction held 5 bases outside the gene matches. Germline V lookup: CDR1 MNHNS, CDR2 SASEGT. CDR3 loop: CASSDDREGEKLFF. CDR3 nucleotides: TGTGCCAGCAGTGATGACAGGGAAGGTGAAAAACTGTTTTTT.

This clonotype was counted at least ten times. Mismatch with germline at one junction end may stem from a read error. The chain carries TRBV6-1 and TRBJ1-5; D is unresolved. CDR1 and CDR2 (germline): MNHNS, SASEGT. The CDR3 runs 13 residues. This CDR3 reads CASSDGEHQPQHF. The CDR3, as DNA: TGCGCCAGCAGTGACGGAGAGCATCAGCCCCAGCATTTT.

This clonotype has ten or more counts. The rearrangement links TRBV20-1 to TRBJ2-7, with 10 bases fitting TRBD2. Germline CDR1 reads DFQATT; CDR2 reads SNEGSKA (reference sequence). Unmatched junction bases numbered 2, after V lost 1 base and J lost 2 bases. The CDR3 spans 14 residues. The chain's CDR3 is CSARGSGGAYEQYF. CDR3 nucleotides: TGCAGTGCTAGAGGGAGCGGGGGGGCCTACGAGCAGTACTTC.

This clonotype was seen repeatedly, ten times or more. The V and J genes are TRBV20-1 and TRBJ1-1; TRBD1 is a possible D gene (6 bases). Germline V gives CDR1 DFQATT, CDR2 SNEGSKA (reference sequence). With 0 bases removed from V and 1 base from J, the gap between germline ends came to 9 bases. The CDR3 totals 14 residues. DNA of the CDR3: TGCAGTGCTAGAGACTGGACAGCGAACACTGAAGCTTTCTTT. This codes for CSARDWTANTEAFF.

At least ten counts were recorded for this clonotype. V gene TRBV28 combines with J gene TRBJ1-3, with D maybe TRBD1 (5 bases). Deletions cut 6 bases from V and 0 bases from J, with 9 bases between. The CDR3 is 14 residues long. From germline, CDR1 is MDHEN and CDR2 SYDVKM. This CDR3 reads CASRGVHSGNTIYF. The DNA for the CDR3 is TGTGCCAGCAGAGGGGTACACTCTGGAAACACCATATATTTT.

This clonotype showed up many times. The CDR3 DNA sequence: TGCAGTGCTACAGGGAGCTCCTACAATGAGCAGTTCTTC. Translating gives CSATGSSYNEQFF. The chain combines TRBV20-1 with TRBJ2-1; D is possibly TRBD1 or TRBD2 (5 bases each). V was trimmed by 4 bases and J by 0 bases, leaving 7 bases between them. CDR3 length: 13 amino acids. Germline-derived CDR1 and CDR2 are DFQATT and SNEGSKA (reference sequence).

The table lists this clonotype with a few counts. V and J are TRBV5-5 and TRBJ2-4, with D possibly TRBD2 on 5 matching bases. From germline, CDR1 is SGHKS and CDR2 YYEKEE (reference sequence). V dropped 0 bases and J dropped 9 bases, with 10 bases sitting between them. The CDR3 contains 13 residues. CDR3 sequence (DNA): TGTGCCAGCAGCTTGGAGGACTTGGTCATTCAGTACTTC. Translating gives CASSLEDLVIQYF.

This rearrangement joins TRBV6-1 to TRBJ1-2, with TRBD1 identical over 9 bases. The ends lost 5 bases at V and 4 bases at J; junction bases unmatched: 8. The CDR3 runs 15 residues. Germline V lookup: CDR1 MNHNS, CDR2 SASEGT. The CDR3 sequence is CASSSFDRGSYGYTF. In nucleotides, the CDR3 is TGTGCCAGCAGTTCATTTGACAGGGGGAGCTATGGCTACACCTTC.

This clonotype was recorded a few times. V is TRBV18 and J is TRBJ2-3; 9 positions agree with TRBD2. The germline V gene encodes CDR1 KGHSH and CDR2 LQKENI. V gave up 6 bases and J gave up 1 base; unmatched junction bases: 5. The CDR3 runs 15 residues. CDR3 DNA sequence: TGTGCCAGCTCCCGCGGGGGGGCCGGCACAGATACGCAGTATTTT. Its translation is CASSRGGAGTDTQYF.

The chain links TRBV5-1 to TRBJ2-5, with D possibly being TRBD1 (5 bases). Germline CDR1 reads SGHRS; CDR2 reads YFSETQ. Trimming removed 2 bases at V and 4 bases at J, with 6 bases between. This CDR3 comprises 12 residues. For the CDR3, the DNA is TGCGCCAGCAGCTTTACAGGAGAGACCCAGTACTTC. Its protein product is CASSFTGETQYF.

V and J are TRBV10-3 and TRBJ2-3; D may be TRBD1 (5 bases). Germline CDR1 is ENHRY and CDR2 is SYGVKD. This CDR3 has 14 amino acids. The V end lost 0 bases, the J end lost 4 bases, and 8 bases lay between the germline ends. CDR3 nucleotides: TGTGCCATCAGTGAGTCGAAAGGGGCAGATACGCAGTATTTT. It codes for CAISESKGADTQYF.

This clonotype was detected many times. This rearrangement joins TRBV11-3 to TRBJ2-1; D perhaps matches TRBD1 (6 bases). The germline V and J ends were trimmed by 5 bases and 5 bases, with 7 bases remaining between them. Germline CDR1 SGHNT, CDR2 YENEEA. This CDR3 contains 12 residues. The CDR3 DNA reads TGTGCCAGCAGCAGGACAGACAATGAGCAGTTCTTC. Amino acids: CASSRTDNEQFF.

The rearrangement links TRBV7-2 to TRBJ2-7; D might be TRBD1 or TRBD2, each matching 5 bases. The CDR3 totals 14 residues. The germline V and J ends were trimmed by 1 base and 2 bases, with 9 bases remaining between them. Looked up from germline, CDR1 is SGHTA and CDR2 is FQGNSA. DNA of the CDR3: TGTGCCAGCAGCTTAGGAGGGGCTGCCTACGAGCAGTACTTC. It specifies CASSLGGAAYEQYF.

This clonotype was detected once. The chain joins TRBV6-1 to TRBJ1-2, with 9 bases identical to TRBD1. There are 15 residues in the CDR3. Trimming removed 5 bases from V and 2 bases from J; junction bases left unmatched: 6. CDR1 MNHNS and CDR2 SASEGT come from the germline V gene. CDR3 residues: CASSTAGTGNYGYTF. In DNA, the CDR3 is TGTGCCAGCAGTACGGCCGGGACAGGGAACTATGGCTACACCTTC.

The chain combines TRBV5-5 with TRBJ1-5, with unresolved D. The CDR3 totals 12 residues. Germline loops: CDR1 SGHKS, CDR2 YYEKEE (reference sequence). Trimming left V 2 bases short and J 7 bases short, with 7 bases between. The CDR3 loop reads CASSFVGQPQHF. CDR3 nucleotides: TGTGCCAGCAGCTTTGTGGGGCAGCCCCAGCATTTT.